A single T cell receptor beta chain is shown here with its context. This specimen comes from a study of blood T cell repertoires in COVID-19. Looking at the study overall: Acute-phase and convalescent COVID-19 samples originated in the United States, Italy and Spain. The cDNA or gDNA used as material had been derived from T cells, B-cell-depleted T cells, or PBMCs.

Per the study methods: Quantification of nucleated cells was approximated via reference gene primer amplification. The repertoire was sequenced with immunoSEQ multiplex PCR; TCRdb's copy has only in-frame clones and lacks some. V and J calls plus clone size are reproduced from that table; the DNA served to infer D and trimming. The sample includes some 400,000 clones, about four fifths of them seen just once. Germline-derived CDR1 and CDR2 are SNHLY and FYNNEI. V dropped 7 bases and J dropped 12 bases, with 13 bases sitting between them. The CDR3 consists of 11 residues. This clonotype was obtained from a human donor with acute or convalescent COVID-19. The donor label of this sample is uncertain. The specimen was peripheral blood. The chain is built from TRBV2 and TRBJ2-1, with D unclear. The DNA for the CDR3 is TGTGCCAGCATTGACTTCGCAGTGCAGTTCTTC. Its translation is CASIDFAVQFF.